Each of the 11 T cell receptor beta chains below was sequenced from the same sample in a study of blood T cell repertoires in COVID-19. The method was immunoSEQ multiplex PCR; TCRdb's version includes in-frame clones alone and lacks a portion of them. The sample holds 90,000 to 150,000 clones, 75% to 85% seen once. Material: peripheral blood. The receptors come from a human donor in a cohort sampled during active COVID-19.

The CDR3: CASSPRDTDNSPLHF. DNA for the CDR3: TGTGCCAGCTCACCCCGGGACACAGACAATTCACCCCTCCACTTT. The chain uses TRBV18 and TRBJ1-6, with a weak D call TRBD1 (6 bases). The length of the CDR3 is 15 residues. Trimming removed 3 bases at V and 7 bases at J, with 13 bases between. Germline V gene data show CDR1 as KGHSH and CDR2 as LQKENI.

The J gene is TRBJ1-2, the V gene TRBV5-1; D perhaps matches TRBD1 (5 bases). Germline CDR1 SGHRS, CDR2 YFSETQ. This CDR3 spans 14 amino acids. The V gene lost 2 bases and the J gene lost 7 bases, with 15 bases spanning the gap. CDR3 DNA: TGCGCCAGCAGCTTTGACAGCTCTTCAGGTGGCTACACCTTC. This codes for CASSFDSSSGGYTF. The whole variable domain, remainder taken from reference TRBV5-1 and TRBJ1-2, is KAGVTQTPRYLIKTRGQQVTLSCSPISGHRSVSWYQQTPGQGLQFLFEYFSETQRNKGNFPGRFSGRQFSNSRSEMNVSTLELGDSALYLCASSFDSSSGGYTFGSGTRLTVV.

This clone was counted once. The chain combines TRBV19 with TRBJ1-1; perhaps TRBD1 as D (6 bases). CDR1 and CDR2 (germline): LNHDA, SQIVND (reference sequence). V lost 5 bases and J 2 bases, leaving 15 bases between the germline ends. This CDR3 comprises 15 residues. The DNA for the CDR3 is TGTGCCAGTAGTGGGGGTGGGACACTCAACACTGAAGCTTTCTTT. It yields the protein CASSGGGTLNTEAFF.

The chain combines TRBV19 with TRBJ2-2; 9 bases fit TRBD2. The germline gives CDR1 LNHDA, CDR2 SQIVND (reference sequence). CDR3 length equals 16 residues. Germline trimming cut 9 bases from V and 5 bases from J; bases unmatched to any gene: 13. The CDR3 loop is CASWDRSGSLTGELFF. For the CDR3, the DNA is TGTGCCAGCTGGGACCGTAGCGGGAGTCTAACCGGGGAGCTGTTTTTT. Full variable domain (remainder filled in from reference TRBV19 and TRBJ2-2): DGGITQSPKYLFRKEGQNVTLSCEQNLNHDAMYWYRQDPGQGLRLIYYSQIVNDFQKGDIAEGYSVSREKKESFPLTVTSAQKNPTAFYLCASWDRSGSLTGELFFGEGSRLTVL.

The chain uses TRBV6-6 and TRBJ2-3; 10 positions match TRBD1. The CDR3 totals 16 residues. Germline CDR1 is MNHNY and CDR2 is SVGAGI (reference sequence). Germline trimming cut 6 bases from V and 4 bases from J; bases unmatched to any gene: 10. CDR3 amino acids: CASRIVGQGLPDTQYF. The CDR3 DNA sequence: TGTGCCAGCAGGATTGTGGGACAGGGGCTCCCAGATACGCAGTATTTT.

The genes are TRBV5-1 and TRBJ2-1; D possibly corresponds to TRBD2 (6 bases). Germline V CDR1 and CDR2: SGHRS, YFSETQ. The length of the CDR3 is 14 residues. V was shortened by 1 base and J by 6 bases, with 11 bases between the two germline ends. Here the CDR3 DNA reads TGCGCCAGCAGCTTGCAGGTGACTAGCAATGAGCAGTTCTTC. Residues: CASSLQVTSNEQFF.

The rearrangement uses TRBV12-1 and TRBJ1-1; no DNA check was done on the table's D call, TRBD1. TRBV12-1 is flagged as a pseudogene. The CDR3 runs to 15 residues. The CDR3 DNA follows: TGTGCCAGCAGCTCCTCAGACAGGGGGTACACTGAAGCTTTCTTT. As protein: CASSSSDRGYTEAFF.

The CDR3 DNA reads as TGTGCCAGCAGCACCAGGGATAGTGAAAAACTGTTTTTT. It yields the protein CASSTRDSEKLFF. The chain joins TRBV5-6 to TRBJ1-4; tentative D call: TRBD1 (5 bases). V dropped 4 bases and J dropped 7 bases, with 11 bases sitting between them. The CDR3 consists of 13 residues. Germline CDR1 reads SGHDT; CDR2 reads YYEEEE.

This clone was found a few times. J is TRBJ1-1 and V is TRBV7-8; D ambiguous. The CDR3 extends over 11 amino acids. Germline V gene sequence: CDR1 SGHVS, CDR2 FQNEAQ. V lost 5 bases and J lost 8, with 9 bases in between. The CDR3 DNA is TGTGCCAGCAGCCCCCAGGTAGAAGCTTTCTTT. The encoded protein is CASSPQVEAFF.

CDR3 bases: TGTGCCAGCAGTTTATTCGGACAGGGGAGTCGGGTCCAAGAGACCCAGTACTTC. Protein sequence: CASSLFGQGSRVQETQYF. This chain joins TRBV27 and TRBJ2-5; TRBD1 agrees at 9 bases. CDR1 is MNHEY, CDR2 SMNVEV, per germline (reference sequence). There are 18 residues in the CDR3. V was pared by 1 base and J by 1 base, with 10 bases of the junction left unmatched.

This rearrangement joins TRBV24-1 to TRBJ1-1, with TRBD1 identical over 9 bases. Germline V CDR1 and CDR2: KGHDR, SFDVKD. Trimming removed 4 bases from V and 8 bases from J; junction bases left unmatched: 13. The CDR3 contains 16 residues. The CDR3 bases are TGTGCCACCAGTGACCCCTCCGGGACAGGGATTGAGGAAGCTTTCTTT. Translated, it gives CATSDPSGTGIEEAFF.